The 15 T cell receptor beta chains below come from one sample, sequenced in a study of CD8 T cells in ankylosing spondylitis. MiXCR was run by TCRdb on the 5' RACE reads, yielding one entry per CDR3 protein. The table has some 400,000 distinct CDR3 sequences, 20% to 25% seen once. What these receptors recognize is not known. General study findings and limits: Characteristic of ankylosing spondylitis blood, it appeared, was a TCR beta motif comprising roughly 8 highly homologous variants.

Sequencing was performed on blood, either unsorted or a sorted T cell fraction (not recorded which). Receptor source: a male donor with ankylosing spondylitis.

This sequence joins TRBV20-1 and TRBJ2-3; D is unresolved. This CDR3 spans 14 amino acids. Germline V lookup: CDR1 DFQATT, CDR2 SNEGSKA (reference sequence). V was cut by 1 base and J by 1 base, with 9 bases left in between. CDR3: CSARVEEGTDTQYF. CDR3 nucleotides: TGCAGTGCTAGAGTCGAAGAGGGCACAGATACGCAGTATTTT.

The chain is built from TRBV10-3 and TRBJ2-7; 12 nucleotides match TRBD2. Germline CDR1 reads ENHRY; CDR2 reads SYGVKD. The CDR3 runs 16 residues. V gave up 4 bases and J gave up 3 bases; unmatched junction bases: 7. DNA for the CDR3: TGTGCCATCAGTGTAGGTAGGGGACTAGCGGGCTACGAGCAGTACTTC. Translation gives CAISVGRGLAGYEQYF.

This clonotype was seen more than once but under ten times. The chain employs TRBV29-1 and TRBJ2-7; a weak D match, TRBD2 (6 bases). This CDR3 spans 14 amino acids. V lost 7 bases and J 3 bases, leaving 19 bases between the germline ends. Germline V gives CDR1 SQVTM, CDR2 ANQGSEA. Here the CDR3 reads CSAIRDGRNYEQYF. The CDR3 nucleotides read TGCAGCGCGATCCGGGACGGGAGAAACTACGAGCAGTACTTC.

The chain combines TRBV5-1 with TRBJ2-1, with TRBD2 matching 10 bases. V was pared by 0 bases and J by 7 bases, with 7 bases of the junction left unmatched. Germline V gives CDR1 SGHRS, CDR2 YFSETQ. The CDR3 loop spans 16 amino acids. CDR3 in amino acids: CASSLGASGRSNEQFF. CDR3 DNA sequence: TGCGCCAGCAGCTTGGGGGCTAGCGGGAGATCGAATGAGCAGTTCTTC.

The chain links TRBV7-2 to TRBJ2-3; the D gene is possibly TRBD2 (5 bases). V lost 1 base, J lost 6 bases, and 14 bases lay in between. The CDR3 has 15 residues. CDR1 is SGHTA, CDR2 FQGNSA, per germline. CDR3 nucleotides: TGTGCCAGCAGCTTAGACCTAGCTCGGTCCGATACGCAGTATTTT. Amino acids: CASSLDLARSDTQYF.

This rearrangement joins TRBV20-1 to TRBJ2-3; TRBD2 aligns across 10 bases. The CDR3 covers 16 residues. The V and J ends lost 0 bases and 3 bases, in that order; junction bases with no gene match: 6. The germline V gene encodes CDR1 DFQATT and CDR2 SNEGSKA (reference sequence). CDR3 nucleotides: TGCAGTGCTAGAGATTCGCTAGCGGGAGCGACAGATACGCAGTATTTT. Protein sequence: CSARDSLAGATDTQYF.

In this sample, this clonotype turned up a few times. The rearrangement uses TRBV12-3 or TRBV12-4 and TRBJ2-1, with TRBD2 as a possible D gene (5 bases). Trimming removed 5 bases at V and 1 base at J, with 12 bases between. The CDR3 is made up of 15 amino acids. CDR3 sequence reads: CASSLEVASYNEQFF. Written as DNA, the CDR3 is TGTGCCAGCAGTCTGGAGGTAGCTTCCTACAATGAGCAGTTCTTC.

The chain links TRBV19 to TRBJ2-7; maybe TRBD2 (6 bases). This CDR3 spans 14 amino acids. From germline, CDR1 is LNHDA and CDR2 SQIVND (reference sequence). V was cut by 4 bases and J by 2 bases, with 12 bases left in between. In nucleotides, the CDR3 is TGTGCCAGTAGTACCCGACAGCGGGCCTACGAGCAGTACTTC. The encoded protein is CASSTRQRAYEQYF.

This clonotype was counted a few times. The CDR3 DNA is TGTGCCAGCAGGGGACTAGCGGCTAGAAATGAGCAGTTCTTC. This sequence encodes CASRGLAARNEQFF. This chain connects TRBV12-3 or TRBV12-4 to TRBJ2-1; TRBD2 matches 11 bases. The CDR3 runs to 14 residues. After removal of 6 bases from V and 7 bases from J, the junction contained 5 bases not matched to a gene.

This clonotype has more than one count but fewer than ten. The rearrangement uses TRBV6-6 and TRBJ2-5; TRBD1 is a possible D gene (6 bases). This CDR3 is built from 12 residues. V was shortened by 2 bases and J by 9 bases, with 10 bases between the two germline ends. Germline lookup yields CDR1 MNHNY and CDR2 SVGAGI (reference sequence). The CDR3 loop is CASSYHREPQYF. The CDR3 DNA follows: TGTGCCAGCAGTTACCACAGGGAGCCCCAGTACTTC.

The chain has TRBV12-3 or TRBV12-4 and TRBJ2-5; D ambiguous. The CDR3 has 15 amino acids. V gave up 1 base and J gave up 1 base, with 10 bases separating them. CDR3 region: CASSLEGAVQETQYF. The CDR3, as DNA: TGTGCCAGCAGTTTAGAGGGCGCGGTCCAAGAGACCCAGTACTTC.

This clonotype was recorded a few times. V gene TRBV10-3 combines with J gene TRBJ2-4, with 7 bases lining up with TRBD1. From germline, CDR1 is ENHRY and CDR2 SYGVKD. This CDR3 comprises 15 residues. Germline trimming cut 6 bases from V and 1 base from J; bases unmatched to any gene: 6. The CDR3 nucleotides are TGTGCCATCAGGCAGGGGGTTCTTGCCAAAAACATTCAGTACTTC. It is translated as CAIRQGVLAKNIQYF.

The V and J genes are TRBV5-5 and TRBJ2-1; D tentatively reads TRBD1 or TRBD2 (5 bases each). Trimming took off 4 bases at V and 7 bases at J, with 15 bases between the two ends. The V gene's germline CDR1 is SGHKS and CDR2 YYEKEE (reference sequence). The CDR3 runs to 14 residues. CDR3 loop: CASSGRGGWNEQFF. CDR3 sequence (DNA): TGTGCCAGCAGCGGCCGGGGCGGCTGGAATGAGCAGTTCTTC.

This clonotype was detected only a few times. This chain links TRBV6-1 with TRBJ2-1; TRBD2 agrees at 11 bases. Germline V gene lookup returns CDR1 MNHNS and CDR2 SASEGT. The CDR3 sequence is 16 residues long. The J segment lost 7 bases and the V segment lost 5 bases, leaving 10 bases of the junction unmatched. CDR3 DNA: TGTGCCAGCAGTCCCGGGACTAGCGGACTTTCGAATGAGCAGTTCTTC. This codes for CASSPGTSGLSNEQFF.

This clonotype was seen more than once but under ten times. The rearrangement joins TRBV28 to TRBJ2-7; D is possibly TRBD1 or TRBD2 (7 bases each). Deletions cut 10 bases from V and 3 bases from J, with 25 bases between. The germline V gene encodes CDR1 MDHEN and CDR2 SYDVKM. The CDR3 has 16 amino acids. The CDR3, as DNA: TGTGCCACCAAATTAAGAGGGGGCGGGAGAGGCTACGAGCAGTACTTC. Translating it yields CATKLRGGGRGYEQYF.